Sequencing of this T cell receptor (beta chain) was carried out in a study of regulatory T cells in long-lasting Graves disease. Study-wide points: With persistent disease, TRBV28, TRBJ1-2 and TRBJ2-5 were the favored segments.

The time point is: newly diagnosed GD, antithyroid drugs for less than 3 months. The TCR library was made from RNA that had been extracted from PBMCs in TRIzol. TCR beta libraries were built with iRepertoire HTBI primers and Arm-PCR of CDR3 regions. TCRdb reanalysed the multiplex PCR reads using MiXCR and keeps one entry per CDR3 protein. The table shows a few hundred thousand distinct CDR3 sequences, with 12% to 15% occurring only once. At least ten counts were recorded for this clonotype. Its antigen is as yet unknown. After removal of 7 bases from V and 0 bases from J, the junction contained 14 bases not matched to a gene. Looked up from germline, CDR1 is MDHEN and CDR2 is SYDVKM. CDR3 length: 18 amino acids. This sample also appeared in a second study, on T cells in Graves' hyperthyroidism and ophthalmopathy. As that study records: With a duration under 2 months, the hyperthyroidism was newly diagnosed in patients aged 18 to 65. The majority of expanded thyroid clonotypes above 0.001 also appeared in blood.

This chain joins TRBV28 and TRBJ2-7, with 11 nucleotides matching TRBD2. The source is a woman aged 45-65 years with Graves disease. The sample was peripheral blood mononuclear cells (PBMCs), taken at new diagnosis, from a patient treated with antithyroid drugs. The CDR3 DNA is TGTGCCAGCACCTCTTATCTACCGGGGACTAGCGGCTCCTACGAGCAGTACTTC. Translated, it gives CASTSYLPGTSGSYEQYF.